This entry lists 21 T cell receptor beta chains sequenced from one sample in a study of T-cell memory formation after mild COVID-19. Via MiXCR, TCRdb re-called the 5' RACE reads, giving one row per CDR3 protein. The top ten hold more than 20% of the sample, which has 170,000 or so distinct CDR3 sequences, about 20% seen once. Sequencing was done on a sample of PBMCs or a T cell subset sorted from them (not recorded which). All receptors derive from an adult woman who had mild COVID-19 (a few samples of this study predate the infection). Cell type and time point are not known.

This clonotype has only a few counts. This chain joins TRBV11-3 and TRBJ1-1, with a tentative D call TRBD1 (6 bases). CDR1 SGHNT and CDR2 YENEEA come from the germline V gene. CDR3 length equals 15 residues. V shed 4 bases and J shed 1 base, with 13 bases lying between them. CDR3 loop: CASSSFLQGNTEAFF. The DNA for the CDR3 is TGTGCCAGCAGCTCCTTCTTACAGGGGAACACTGAAGCTTTCTTT.

The chain couples TRBV12-3 or TRBV12-4 to TRBJ1-1, with 8 bases aligning to TRBD1. J gave up 11 bases and V 1 base, and 3 bases lay outside the gene matches. This CDR3 spans 12 amino acids. The CDR3 is CASSLETGEAFF. CDR3 nucleotide sequence: TGTGCCAGCAGTTTAGAGACAGGGGAGGCTTTCTTT.

This clonotype appeared a few times. This chain connects TRBV12-3 or TRBV12-4 to TRBJ2-7, with 10 bases fitting TRBD2. J was trimmed by 2 bases and V by 3 bases; bases with no gene match: 4. This CDR3 comprises 15 residues. CDR3 DNA sequence: TGTGCCAGCAGTTTGGTGACTAGCGGGCCCTACGAGCAGTACTTC. Translation gives CASSLVTSGPYEQYF.

This clonotype was observed a few times. This chain connects TRBV28 to TRBJ1-5, with D perhaps TRBD1 (5 bases). Trimming removed 5 bases from V and 0 bases from J, with 20 bases in between. CDR1 and CDR2 (germline): MDHEN, SYDVKM. The CDR3 sequence is 18 residues long. CDR3 nucleotides: TGTGCCAGCAGTCGGGACCGCCTGACTCAGGGTAGCAATCAGCCCCAGCATTTT. Translation: CASSRDRLTQGSNQPQHF.

The CDR3 DNA is TGTGCCAGCAGTCCCCTGGACAGGCTTGGGAATGAGCAGTTCTTC. Translated, it gives CASSPLDRLGNEQFF. The chain employs TRBV6-5 and TRBJ2-1, with 7 bases lining up with TRBD1. Germline V gene lookup returns CDR1 MNHEY and CDR2 SVGAGI. The CDR3 has 15 residues. Trimming removed 5 bases from V and 7 bases from J; junction bases left unmatched: 11.

This clonotype has more than one count but fewer than ten. The rearrangement links TRBV3-1 to TRBJ1-1; the match to TRBD1 covers 8 bases. V dropped 8 bases and J dropped 3; count of bases not matched to a gene: 20. This CDR3 has 18 amino acids. The V gene's germline CDR1 is LGHDT and CDR2 YNNKEL (reference sequence). In DNA form, the CDR3 reads TGTGCCAGCCAAGGGAGGACAGGGACCTTTTTTGGCGACACTGAAGCTTTCTTT. This translates into CASQGRTGTFFGDTEAFF. Supplemented by reference TRBV3-1 and TRBJ1-1, the full variable domain reads DTAVSQTPKYLVTQMGNDKSIKCEQNLGHDTMYWYKQDSKKFLKIMFSYNNKELIINETVPNRFSPKSPDKAHLNLHINSLELGDSAVYFCASQGRTGTFFGDTEAFFGQGTRLTVV.

The chain carries TRBV4-1 and TRBJ2-7; 9 bases match TRBD2. The J segment lost 2 bases and the V segment lost 0 bases, leaving 2 bases of the junction unmatched. CDR1 is MGHRA, CDR2 YSYEKL, per germline. The CDR3 sequence is 15 residues long. CDR3 in DNA: TGCGCCAGCAGCCAAGAGGCTAGCGGGGCCTACGAGCAGTACTTC. This translates into CASSQEASGAYEQYF.

In regard to this clonotype: At one end, the junction sequence differs from germline, possibly due to a read error. The chain has TRBV20-1 and TRBJ2-1, with D possibly TRBD2 on 5 matching bases. Germline lookup yields CDR1 DFQATT and CDR2 SNEGSKA (reference sequence). The CDR3 is 15 amino acids. The CDR3 region has the DNA TGCTGTGCTAGAGCCTTTCGACTACAATACAATGAGCAGTTCTTC. Protein sequence: CCARAFRLQYNEQFF.

This sequence joins TRBV7-9 and TRBJ2-1; no clear D gene. Trimming cost V 1 base and J 7 bases, with 11 bases left between them. The CDR3 length is 14 residues. Germline assignment: CDR1 SEHNR and CDR2 FQNEAQ (reference sequence). CDR3 sequence: CASSLDLRRNEQFF. For the CDR3, the DNA is TGTGCCAGCAGCTTAGATCTCCGAAGAAATGAGCAGTTCTTC.

This clonotype was recorded only once. The chain employs TRBV29-1 and TRBJ1-2, with 7 bases lining up with TRBD1. V trimming: 6 bases; J trimming: 2 bases; junction bases outside the gene matches: 9. Germline V gene lookup returns CDR1 SQVTM and CDR2 ANQGSEA. The CDR3 length is 14 residues. For the CDR3, the DNA is TGCAGCGTCCACGGGGACAGTTACAACTATGGCTACACCTTC. Amino acid sequence: CSVHGDSYNYGYTF.

This clonotype was seen a few times. This rearrangement joins TRBV10-3 to TRBJ2-2; D not resolved. The CDR3 has 14 residues. Trimming cost V 0 bases and J 4 bases, with 6 bases left between them. Germline CDR1 reads ENHRY; CDR2 reads SYGVKD. CDR3 in amino acids: CAISESDGTGELFF. In DNA, the CDR3 is TGTGCCATCAGTGAGTCGGACGGCACCGGGGAGCTGTTTTTT.

This clonotype turned up a few times. CDR3 DNA sequence: TGTGCCAGCAGTTTAGGGCAACACGACCAAGAGACCCAGTACTTC. Residues: CASSLGQHDQETQYF. The V and J genes are TRBV12-3 or TRBV12-4 and TRBJ2-5; D is ambiguous. The CDR3 runs to 15 residues. The ends were cut back, 1 base at V and 0 bases at J, with 9 bases in the middle.

CDR3 amino acids: CASSVASSGTYEQYF. CDR3 DNA sequence: TGTGCCAGCAGCGTAGCGTCTAGCGGTACCTACGAGCAGTACTTC. The rearrangement links TRBV9 to TRBJ2-7; 7 bases match TRBD2. The germline V gene has CDR1 SGDLS and CDR2 YYNGEE. CDR3 length: 15 residues. With V trimmed by 0 bases and J by 2 bases, 5 bases remained unmatched.

This clonotype occurred a few times. V usage is TRBV3-1 and J usage is TRBJ2-3; D unresolved. The germline CDR1 and CDR2 sequences are LGHDT and YNNKEL (reference sequence). The length of the CDR3 is 14 residues. Trimming took off 1 base at V and 6 bases at J, with 11 bases between the two ends. In DNA, the CDR3 is TGTGCCAGCAGCCAAGCCCACTTGTCGGATACGCAGTATTTT. As protein: CASSQAHLSDTQYF.

This chain joins TRBV12-5 and TRBJ2-7; D unresolved. There are 11 residues in the CDR3. Germline V lookup: CDR1 LGHNT, CDR2 FRNRAP. V lost 4 bases and J lost 2, with 3 bases in between. The CDR3 nucleotides are TGTGCTAGTGGTTCGACCTACGAGCAGTACTTC. Encoded protein: CASGSTYEQYF.

This clonotype was counted between two and nine times. The chain joins TRBV24-1 to TRBJ1-1; a possible D gene is TRBD1 (6 bases). CDR1 and CDR2 from the germline V gene are KGHDR and SFDVKD. CDR3 length equals 15 residues. V lost 7 bases, J lost 5 bases, and 19 bases lay in between. The CDR3 nucleotides are TGTGCCACCAGCCTCCCCGGGGGCCCGAGGACTGAAGCTTTCTTT. Translation gives CATSLPGGPRTEAFF.

CDR3 region: CATIQWDIGADTQYF. DNA of the CDR3: TGTGCCACCATCCAGTGGGACATTGGCGCAGATACGCAGTATTTT. The J gene is TRBJ2-3, the V gene TRBV15; the D gene is possibly TRBD1 (6 bases). Trimming stripped 7 bases from V and 4 bases from J, with 18 bases between. CDR3 length: 15 amino acids. Germline lookup yields CDR1 LNHNV and CDR2 YYDKDF (reference sequence).

This clonotype has a count of ten or more. This chain connects TRBV5-6 to TRBJ1-1; D ambiguous. Germline-derived CDR1 and CDR2 are SGHDT and YYEEEE. V was cut by 5 bases and J by 6 bases, with 11 bases left in between. The CDR3 contains 12 residues. As DNA, the CDR3 is TGTGCCAGCAGTACCGGGAAGGCTGAAGCTTTCTTT. Encoded protein: CASSTGKAEAFF.

The chain couples TRBV5-6 to TRBJ2-3, with D perhaps given as TRBD1 or TRBD2 (6 bases each). CDR1 is SGHDT, CDR2 YYEEEE, per germline. The CDR3 length is 16 residues. Trimming shortened V by 4 bases and J by 1 base, and 16 bases separated the two germline ends. CDR3 sequence: CASSLGTGGGTDTQYF. CDR3 nucleotides: TGTGCCAGCAGCCTAGGAACCGGGGGCGGCACAGATACGCAGTATTTT. The entire variable domain, with the rest obtained from reference TRBV5-6 and TRBJ2-3, is as follows: DAGVTQSPTHLIKTRGQQVTLRCSPKSGHDTVSWYQQALGQGPQFIFQYYEEEERQRGNFPDRFSGHQFPNYSSELNVNALLLGDSALYLCASSLGTGGGTDTQYFGPGTRLTVL.

This clonotype was counted only a few times. This rearrangement joins TRBV6-2 or TRBV6-3 to TRBJ1-1; D is possibly TRBD1 (5 bases). Trimming shortened V by 6 bases and J by 3 bases, and 14 bases separated the two germline ends. This CDR3 spans 14 amino acids. CDR1 is MNHEY and CDR2 is SVGEGT in the germline V gene. The CDR3 spells CASRSGSGYTEAFF. The CDR3 DNA is TGTGCCAGCAGGAGCGGCTCAGGGTACACTGAAGCTTTCTTT.

This clonotype has just one count. J is TRBJ1-5 and V is TRBV2; no clear D gene. Trimming stripped 3 bases from V and 0 bases from J, with 6 bases between. CDR1 and CDR2 (germline): SNHLY, FYNNEI. The CDR3 is 14 amino acids. DNA for the CDR3: TGTGCCAGCAGTGACTCAGGTAGCAATCAGCCCCAGCATTTT. This translates into CASSDSGSNQPQHF. The whole variable domain, filled in from reference TRBV2 and TRBJ1-5, reads EPEVTQTPSHQVTQMGQEVILRCVPISNHLYFYWYRQILGQKVEFLVSFYNNEISEKSEIFDDQFSVERPDGSNFTLKIRSTKLEDSAMYFCASSDSGSNQPQHFGDGTRLSIL.